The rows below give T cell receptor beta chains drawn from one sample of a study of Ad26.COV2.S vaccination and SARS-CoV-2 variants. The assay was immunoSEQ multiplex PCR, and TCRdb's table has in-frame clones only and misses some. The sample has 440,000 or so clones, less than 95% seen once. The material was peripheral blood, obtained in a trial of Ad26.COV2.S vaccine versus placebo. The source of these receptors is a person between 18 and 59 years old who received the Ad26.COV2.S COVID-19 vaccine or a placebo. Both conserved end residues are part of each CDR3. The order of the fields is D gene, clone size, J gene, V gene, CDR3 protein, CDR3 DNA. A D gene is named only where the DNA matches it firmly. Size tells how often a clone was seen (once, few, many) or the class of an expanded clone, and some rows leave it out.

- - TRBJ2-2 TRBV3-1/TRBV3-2 CASSPTRQKLNTGELFF TGTGCCAGCAGCCCCACAAGGCAGAAATTGAACACCGGGGAGCTGTTTTTT
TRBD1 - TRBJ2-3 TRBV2 CASVDRGDTQYF TGTGCCAGCGTAGACAGGGGAGATACGCAGTATTTT
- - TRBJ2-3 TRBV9 CASSVAAGSTDTQYF TGTGCCAGCAGCGTAGCTGCGGGGAGCACAGATACGCAGTATTTT
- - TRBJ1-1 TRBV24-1 CATSDGTNTEAFF TGTGCCACTTCCGACGGAACGAACACTGAAGCTTTCTTT
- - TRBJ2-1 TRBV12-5 CASGSGLIYNEQFF TGTGCTAGTGGTTCCGGACTGATATACAATGAGCAGTTCTTC
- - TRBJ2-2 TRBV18 CASSPRDGSANTGELFF TGTGCCAGCTCACCAAGGGACGGTTCGGCGAACACCGGGGAGCTGTTTTTT
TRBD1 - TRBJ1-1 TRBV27 CASSLSTGGPEAFF TGTGCCAGCAGTTTAAGCACAGGGGGGCCTGAAGCTTTCTTT
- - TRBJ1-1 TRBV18 CASSPGRGNTEAFF TGTGCCAGCTCACCGGGGAGGGGAAACACTGAAGCTTTCTTT
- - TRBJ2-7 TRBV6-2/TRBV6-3 CASSYSPYEQYF TGTGCCAGCAGTTACTCACCCTACGAGCAGTACTTC
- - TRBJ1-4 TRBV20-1 CSASPGGTEKLFF TGCAGTGCTAGTCCGGGGGGCACTGAAAAACTGTTTTTT
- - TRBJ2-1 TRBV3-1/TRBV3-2 CASSQPDSRVPDEQFF TGTGCCAGCAGCCAACCAGACTCGCGCGTCCCAGATGAGCAGTTCTTC
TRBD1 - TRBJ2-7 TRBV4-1 CASSLPGQSSYEQYF TGCGCCAGCAGTCTACCGGGACAGAGCTCCTACGAGCAGTACTTC
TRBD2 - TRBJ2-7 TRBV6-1 CASSEVAGFGQRF TGTGCCAGCAGTGAAGTAGCGGGCTTCGGCCAGCGATTC
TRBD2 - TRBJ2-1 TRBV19 CASSIVRTSGNNEQFF TGTGCCAGTAGTATAGTTAGGACTAGCGGGAACAATGAGCAGTTCTTC
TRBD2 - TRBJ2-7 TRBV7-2 CASSPGLASSYEQYF TGTGCCAGCAGTCCTGGACTAGCGTCCTCCTACGAGCAGTACTTC
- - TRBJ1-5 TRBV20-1 CSASYSPFSNQPQHF TGCAGTGCTAGTTATAGTCCATTTAGCAATCAGCCCCAGCATTTT
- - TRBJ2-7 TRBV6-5 CASSYSSQKEYEQYF TGTGCCAGCAGTTACTCGAGTCAGAAAGAGTACGAGCAGTACTTC
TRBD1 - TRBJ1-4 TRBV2 CASRGQGAFEKLFF TGTGCCAGCAGGGGACAGGGGGCTTTTGAAAAACTGTTTTTT
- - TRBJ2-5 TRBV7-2 CASSRQDRLGETQYF TGTGCCAGCAGTCGCCAGGACAGACTAGGAGAGACCCAGTACTTC
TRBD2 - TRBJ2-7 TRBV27 CASRTGTSGTYEQYF TGTGCCAGCAGAACCGGGACTAGCGGCACCTACGAGCAGTACTTC
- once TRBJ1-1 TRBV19 CASRSGRAELNTEAFF TGTGCCAGTAGATCCGGGCGGGCGGAATTGAACACTGAAGCTTTCTTT
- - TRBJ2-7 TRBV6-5 CASRIGGSSYEQYF TGTGCCAGCCGTATCGGCGGGTCCTCCTACGAGCAGTACTTC
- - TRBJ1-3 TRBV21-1 CASSKGCGALGNTIYF TGTGCCAGCAGCAAAGGGTGCGGGGCCCTTGGAAACACCATATATTTT
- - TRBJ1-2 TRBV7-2 CASSLNRQGIRAGGYTF TGTGCCAGCAGCTTGAACAGGCAGGGGATAAGGGCTGGCGGCTACACCTTC
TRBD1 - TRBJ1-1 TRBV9 CASSVEGTVNTEAFF TGTGCCAGCAGCGTAGAGGGGACAGTAAACACTGAAGCTTTCTTT
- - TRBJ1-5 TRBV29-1 CSVAGDNSNQPQHF TGCAGCGTTGCCGGAGATAATAGCAATCAGCCCCAGCATTTT
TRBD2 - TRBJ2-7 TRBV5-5 CASSSRGGYEQYF TGTGCCAGCAGTTCGCGGGGGGGTTACGAGCAGTACTTC
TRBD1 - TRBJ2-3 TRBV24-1 CATSDLQKGATTDTQYF TGTGCCACCAGTGATTTGCAGAAGGGGGCAACCACAGATACGCAGTATTTT
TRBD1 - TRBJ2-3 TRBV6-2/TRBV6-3 CASSYTGETDTQYF TGTGCCAGCAGTTATACAGGGGAAACAGATACGCAGTATTTT
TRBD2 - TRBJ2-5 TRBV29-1 CSVEGLAVQTQYF TGCAGCGTTGAGGGACTAGCGGTACAGACCCAGTACTTC
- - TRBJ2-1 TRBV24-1 CATSDNAGLNDEQFF TGTGCCACCAGTGATAACGCAGGGCTTAACGATGAGCAGTTCTTC
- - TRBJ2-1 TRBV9 CASNQGGLSYNEQFF TGTGCCAGCAATCAGGGCGGGTTATCCTACAATGAGCAGTTCTTC
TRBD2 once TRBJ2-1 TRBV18 CASSEGTSGPLSYNEQFF TGTGCCAGCTCAGAGGGGACTAGCGGGCCGCTTTCCTACAATGAGCAGTTCTTC
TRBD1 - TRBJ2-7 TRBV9 CASSARQGAGEQYF TGTGCCAGCAGCGCCCGACAGGGGGCTGGGGAGCAGTACTTC
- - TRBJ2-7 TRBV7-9 CASSPSHSEAPPYEQYF TGTGCCAGCAGCCCCAGTCATTCGGAGGCACCACCCTACGAGCAGTACTTC
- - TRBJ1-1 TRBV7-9 CASSPQQDTNTEAFF TGTGCCAGCAGCCCCCAACAGGACACGAACACTGAAGCTTTCTTT
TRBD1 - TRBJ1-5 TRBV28 CAWGTDQPQHF TGTGCTTGGGGGACAGATCAGCCCCAGCATTTT
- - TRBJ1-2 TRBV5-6 CASSLQGEVLGYTF TGTGCCAGCAGCTTGCAGGGCGAGGTTTTAGGCTACACCTTC
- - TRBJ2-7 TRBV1 CTSSQAVRTGGQRGYEQYF TGCACCAGCAGCCAAGCGGTTAGGACAGGGGGCCAGCGGGGCTACGAGCAGTACTTC
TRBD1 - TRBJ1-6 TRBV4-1 CASSQVIQGNSPLHF TGCGCCAGCAGCCAAGTGATACAGGGGAATTCACCCCTCCACTTT
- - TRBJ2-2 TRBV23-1 CASKGLLHTGELFF TGCGCCAGCAAAGGACTACTCCACACCGGGGAGCTGTTTTTT
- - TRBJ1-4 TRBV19 CASSIDGGANEKLFF TGTGCCAGTAGTATAGATGGAGGGGCGAATGAAAAACTGTTTTTT
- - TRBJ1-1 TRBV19 CASRGGAGTEAFF TGTGCCAGTAGGGGGGGAGCGGGCACTGAAGCTTTCTTT
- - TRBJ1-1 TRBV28 CASSFWATNTEAFF TGTGCCAGCAGTTTCTGGGCTACGAACACTGAAGCTTTCTTT
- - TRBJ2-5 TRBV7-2 CASSLVASTLRETQYF TGTGCCAGCAGCTTAGTAGCCTCAACCTTGCGGGAGACCCAGTACTTC
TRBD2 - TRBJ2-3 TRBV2 CASSETGGSSDTQYF TGTGCCAGCAGTGAAACGGGCGGGAGTTCAGATACGCAGTATTTT
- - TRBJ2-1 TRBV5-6 CASSLSAASRDYNEQFF TGTGCCAGCAGCTTGTCGGCCGCTAGCCGAGACTACAATGAGCAGTTCTTC
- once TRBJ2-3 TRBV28 CASSAGQNTDTQYF TGTGCCAGCAGCGCGGGACAGAACACAGATACGCAGTATTTT
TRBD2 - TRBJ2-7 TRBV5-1 CASSIEAAGLTSGRKYEQYF TGCGCCAGCAGCATAGAGGCGGCGGGTTTGACTAGCGGGAGAAAGTACGAGCAGTACTTC